This passage covers 17 T cell receptor beta chains from one sample sequenced in a study of blood T cell repertoires in COVID-19. TCRdb keeps only in-frame clones here, not all; method: immunoSEQ multiplex PCR. The sample lists 150,000 to 180,000 clones; 70% to 90% were seen once. The specimen was peripheral blood. The receptors here all came from a woman between 65 and 79 years old with acute or convalescent COVID-19.

The chain uses TRBV7-6 and TRBJ2-5; the match to TRBD2 covers 12 bases. Germline V gives CDR1 SGHVS, CDR2 FNYEAQ. V trimming: 5 bases; J trimming: 5 bases; junction bases outside the gene matches: 6. This CDR3 contains 15 residues. CDR3 loop: CASSPLTSGGETQYF. The CDR3 DNA sequence: TGTGCCAGCAGCCCCTTGACTAGCGGGGGTGAGACCCAGTACTTC.

J is TRBJ2-2 and V is TRBV15; 8 nucleotides line up with TRBD1. The germline CDR1 and CDR2 sequences are LNHNV and YYDKDF (reference sequence). V lost 1 base and J lost 4; bases outside the gene matches: 5. This CDR3 is built from 16 residues. CDR3 coding DNA: TGTGCCACCAGCAGAGGTCAGGGGGCGGGCACCGGGGAGCTGTTTTTT. It specifies CATSRGQGAGTGELFF.

This chain uses TRBV5-1 with TRBJ1-3, with a possible D match to TRBD1 (6 bases). Germline V gives CDR1 SGHRS, CDR2 YFSETQ. This CDR3 spans 16 amino acids. V lost 3 bases and J 0 bases, leaving 13 bases between the germline ends. Here the CDR3 DNA reads TGCGCCAGCAGCTCGGGGAGGGGGAGCTCTGGAAACACCATATATTTT. Translation: CASSSGRGSSGNTIYF.

This chain links TRBV19 with TRBJ2-3; 8 bases are a match to TRBD1. The J segment lost 8 bases and the V segment lost 4 bases, leaving 8 bases of the junction unmatched. The CDR3 is made up of 14 amino acids. Per the germline V gene, CDR1 is LNHDA and CDR2 is SQIVND (reference sequence). In DNA form, the CDR3 reads TGTGCCAGTAGTACAGGACAGGGTAGTGTTACGCAGTATTTT. Its protein product is CASSTGQGSVTQYF.

The rearrangement uses TRBV7-9 and TRBJ2-5; 7 positions match TRBD2. The germline gives CDR1 SEHNR, CDR2 FQNEAQ (reference sequence). The junction had 9 bases not matched to a gene; V was cut back by 4 bases and J by 4 bases. The CDR3 has 15 residues. In nucleotides, the CDR3 is TGTGCCAGCAGCTCCTTGCTCGGCGGGGGAGAGACCCAGTACTTC. Translation gives CASSSLLGGGETQYF.

J is TRBJ1-2 and V is TRBV7-2; 7 bases match TRBD1. The CDR3 sequence is 15 residues long. Looked up from germline, CDR1 is SGHTA and CDR2 is FQGNSA. Trimming at V came to 1 base and at J to 0 bases, leaving 2 bases not matched to a gene. This CDR3 is CASSLGQGANYGYTF. The CDR3 DNA reads TGTGCCAGCAGCTTAGGGCAGGGGGCTAACTATGGCTACACCTTC.

In its sample, this clone was seen a few times. The chain employs TRBV19 and TRBJ1-1; maybe TRBD1 (6 bases). The V gene lost 8 bases and the J gene lost 3 bases, with 19 bases spanning the gap. CDR1 and CDR2 from the germline V gene are LNHDA and SQIVND (reference sequence). This CDR3 comprises 15 residues. This chain's CDR3 is CASGGTGSLYTEAFF. Here the CDR3 DNA reads TGTGCCAGTGGTGGAACAGGGAGCTTATACACTGAAGCTTTCTTT.

The genes are TRBV4-1 and TRBJ1-3; 7 nucleotides agree with TRBD1. After removal of 2 bases from V and 2 bases from J, the junction contained 9 bases not matched to a gene. Germline CDR1 is MGHRA and CDR2 is YSYEKL. The CDR3 loop spans 17 amino acids. CDR3 region: CASSQLTGEIPGNTIYF. CDR3 DNA: TGCGCCAGCAGCCAACTTACAGGGGAAATCCCTGGAAACACCATATATTTT.

The sample holds one count of this clone. The rearrangement links TRBV5-1 to TRBJ2-5, with D possibly matching TRBD2 (7 bases). The CDR3 has 17 amino acids. Germline V gene sequence: CDR1 SGHRS, CDR2 YFSETQ. Trimming left V 1 base short and J 6 bases short, with 22 bases between. The CDR3: CASSLPQGGGISKTQYF. The CDR3 bases are TGCGCCAGCAGCTTGCCCCAGGGAGGGGGTATCTCAAAGACCCAGTACTTC.

The chain is built from TRBV3-1 (or the pseudogene TRBV3-2) and TRBJ1-6, with 8 nucleotides matching TRBD1. Unmatched junction bases numbered 2, after V lost 2 bases and J lost 8 bases. This CDR3 is built from 14 residues. Looked up from germline, CDR1 is LGHDT and CDR2 is YNNKEL (reference sequence). The CDR3 region is CASSQNRGDSPLHF. Here the CDR3 DNA reads TGTGCCAGCAGCCAAAACAGGGGGGATTCACCCCTCCACTTT.

The gene calls are TRBV7-8 and TRBJ2-5; 11 positions match TRBD2. Germline V lookup: CDR1 SGHVS, CDR2 FQNEAQ. V lost 0 bases to trimming and J lost 5 bases; unmatched junction nucleotides: 8. CDR3 size: 17 residues. The CDR3 region has the DNA TGTGCCAGCAGCTTAGCCGGTAGCGGGGGGGCCAGGGAGACCCAGTACTTC. It yields the protein CASSLAGSGGARETQYF.

V usage is TRBV15 and J usage is TRBJ1-5, with D tentatively TRBD1 (6 bases). The CDR3 is 13 amino acids. Per germline, CDR1 LNHNV and CDR2 YYDKDF (reference sequence). V lost 3 bases and J lost 6, with 9 bases in between. CDR3 residues: CATSRTGLQPQHF. CDR3 bases: TGTGCCACCAGCAGGACAGGACTTCAGCCCCAGCATTTT.

V gene TRBV24-1 combines with J gene TRBJ2-5, with D maybe TRBD2 (5 bases). This CDR3 contains 13 residues. Trimming removed 3 bases at V and 7 bases at J, with 11 bases between. Germline-derived CDR1 and CDR2 are KGHDR and SFDVKD. The CDR3 DNA reads TGTGCCACCAGTGATCTAGCACGCGGGACCCAGTACTTC. Translating gives CATSDLARGTQYF.

The J gene is TRBJ2-1, the V gene TRBV6-5; 10 bases are shared with TRBD2. Trimming took 2 bases from V and 7 from J; bases not matched to a gene: 8. CDR3 length equals 16 residues. From germline, CDR1 is MNHEY and CDR2 SVGAGI. The CDR3 nucleotides read TGTGCCAGCAGTTACGCAGGAGCGGGGGGGCGTAATGAGCAGTTCTTC. Translation: CASSYAGAGGRNEQFF.

The V call is TRBV6-2 or TRBV6-3, the J call TRBJ2-1; 14 nucleotides agree with TRBD2. The CDR3 sequence is 18 residues long. CDR1 is MNHEY and CDR2 is SVGEGT in the germline V gene. After removal of 2 bases from V and 3 bases from J, the junction contained 6 bases not matched to a gene. The CDR3 DNA is TGTGCCAGCAGTTACCTGGGACTAGCGGGGGTACTCTACAATGAGCAGTTCTTC. Its protein product is CASSYLGLAGVLYNEQFF.

The J gene is TRBJ2-1, the V gene TRBV7-2; 8 nucleotides line up with TRBD2. After removal of 1 base from V and 4 bases from J, the junction contained 6 bases not matched to a gene. This CDR3 region has 16 residues. Germline CDR1 reads SGHTA; CDR2 reads FQGNSA. CDR3 sequence: CASSLGVAGRYNEQFF. The CDR3 DNA is TGTGCCAGCAGCTTAGGGGTAGCGGGGCGATACAATGAGCAGTTCTTC.

This clone was seen once. This chain uses TRBV12-3 or TRBV12-4 with TRBJ2-4; D is ambiguous. V was cut by 5 bases and J by 7 bases, with 12 bases left in between. The length of the CDR3 is 13 residues. As DNA, the CDR3 is TGTGCCAGCAGTCCGGCTACGAGGAACATTCAGTACTTC. It translates to CASSPATRNIQYF.